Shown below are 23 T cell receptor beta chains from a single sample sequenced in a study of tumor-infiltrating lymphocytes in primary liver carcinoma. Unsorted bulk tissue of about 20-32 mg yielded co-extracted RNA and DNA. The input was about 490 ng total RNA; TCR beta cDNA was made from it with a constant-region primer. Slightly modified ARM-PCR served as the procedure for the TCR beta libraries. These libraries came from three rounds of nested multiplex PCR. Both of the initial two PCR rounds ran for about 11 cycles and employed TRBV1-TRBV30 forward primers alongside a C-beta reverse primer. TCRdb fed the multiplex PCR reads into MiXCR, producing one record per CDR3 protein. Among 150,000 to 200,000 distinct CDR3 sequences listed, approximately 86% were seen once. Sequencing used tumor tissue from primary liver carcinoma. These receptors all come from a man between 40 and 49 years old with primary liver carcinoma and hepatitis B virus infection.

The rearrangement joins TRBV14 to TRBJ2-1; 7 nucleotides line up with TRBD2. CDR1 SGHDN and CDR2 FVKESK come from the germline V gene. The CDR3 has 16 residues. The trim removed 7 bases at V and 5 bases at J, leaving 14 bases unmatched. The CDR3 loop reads CASIAGAGWVNNEQFF. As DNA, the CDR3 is TGTGCCAGCATTGCTGGAGCGGGATGGGTAAACAATGAGCAGTTCTTC. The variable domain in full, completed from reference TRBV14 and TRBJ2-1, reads EAGVTQFPSHSVIEKGQTVTLRCDPISGHDNLYWYRRVMGKEIKFLLHFVKESKQDESGMPNNRFLAERTGGTYSTLKVQPAELEDSGVYFCASIAGAGWVNNEQFFGPGTRLTVL.

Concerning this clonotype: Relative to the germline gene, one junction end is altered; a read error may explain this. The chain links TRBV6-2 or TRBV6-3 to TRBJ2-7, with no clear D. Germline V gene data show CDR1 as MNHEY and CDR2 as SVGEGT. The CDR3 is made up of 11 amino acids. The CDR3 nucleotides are TGTACCAGCAGTTATACCTACGAGCAGTACTTC. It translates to CTSSYTYEQYF.

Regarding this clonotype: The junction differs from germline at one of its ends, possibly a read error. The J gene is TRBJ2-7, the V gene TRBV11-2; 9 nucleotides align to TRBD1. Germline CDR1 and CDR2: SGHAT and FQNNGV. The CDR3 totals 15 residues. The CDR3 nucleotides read TGTGCCAGCAGCTTAAGATGGACAGGGGAAAACGAGCTGTGCTTC. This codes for CASSLRWTGENELCF.

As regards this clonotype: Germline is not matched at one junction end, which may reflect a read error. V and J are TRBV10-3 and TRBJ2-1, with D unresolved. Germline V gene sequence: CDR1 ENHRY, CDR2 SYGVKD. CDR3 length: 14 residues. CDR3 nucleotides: TGTGCCATCTCCCAGGCCCTTGGCTACGATGAGCAGTTCTTT. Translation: CAISQALGYDEQFF.

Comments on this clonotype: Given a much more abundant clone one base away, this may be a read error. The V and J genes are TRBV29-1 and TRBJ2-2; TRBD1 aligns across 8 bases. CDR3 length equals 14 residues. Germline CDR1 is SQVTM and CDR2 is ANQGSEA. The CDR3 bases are TGCAGCGTTCAAGGACAGGGTAACACCGGGAAGCTGTTTTTT. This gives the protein CSVQGQGNTGKLFF.

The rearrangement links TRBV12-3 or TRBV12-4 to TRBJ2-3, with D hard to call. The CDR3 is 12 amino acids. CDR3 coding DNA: TGTGTCAACAGTCCCTTCGGTGATACGCAGTATTTT. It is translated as CVNSPFGDTQYF.

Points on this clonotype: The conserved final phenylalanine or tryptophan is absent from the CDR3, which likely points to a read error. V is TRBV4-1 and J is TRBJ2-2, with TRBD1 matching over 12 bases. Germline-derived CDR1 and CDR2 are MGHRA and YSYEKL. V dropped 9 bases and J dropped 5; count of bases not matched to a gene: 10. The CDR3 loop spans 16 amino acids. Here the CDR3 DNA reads TGCGCCAGTAGCGCCGGGACAGGGGGCGATACCGGGGAGCTGTTTATT. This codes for CASSAGTGGDTGELFI.

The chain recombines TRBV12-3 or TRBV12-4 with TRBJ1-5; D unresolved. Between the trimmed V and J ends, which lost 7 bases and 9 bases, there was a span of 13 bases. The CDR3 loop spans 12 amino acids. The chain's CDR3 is CASNAATGPQHF. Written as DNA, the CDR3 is TGTGCCAGCAACGCCGCAACCGGGCCCCAGCATTTT.

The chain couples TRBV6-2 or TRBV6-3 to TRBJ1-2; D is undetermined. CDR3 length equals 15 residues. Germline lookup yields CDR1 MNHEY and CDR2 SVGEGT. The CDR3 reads CTNSQTLEGTFGYTF. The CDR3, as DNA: TGTACCAACAGCCAGACCCTCGAAGGAACCTTTGGCTACACCTTC.

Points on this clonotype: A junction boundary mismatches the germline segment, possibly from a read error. As DNA, the CDR3 is TGTGCCAGCAGCTTCAACTGGGGACAAGAGACACAGTACTTC. Translation: CASSFNWGQETQYF. This chain joins TRBV11-2 and TRBJ2-5; TRBD1 might be the D (6 bases). Germline CDR1 is SGHAT and CDR2 is FQNNGV. The CDR3 length is 14 residues.

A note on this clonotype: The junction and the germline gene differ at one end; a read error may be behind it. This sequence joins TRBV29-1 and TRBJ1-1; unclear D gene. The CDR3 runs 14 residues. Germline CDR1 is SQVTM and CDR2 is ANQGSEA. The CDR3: CSVRPSGRNTDAFF. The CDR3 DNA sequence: TGCAGCGTACGCCCGTCCGGGAGAAACACTGATGCTTTCTTT. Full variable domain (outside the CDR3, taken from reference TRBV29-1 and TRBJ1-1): SAVISQKPSRDICQRGTSLTIQCQVDSQVTMMFWYRQQPGQSLTLIATANQGSEATYESGFVIDKFPISRPNLTFSTLTVSNMSPEDSSIYLCSVRPSGRNTDAFFGQGTRLTVV.

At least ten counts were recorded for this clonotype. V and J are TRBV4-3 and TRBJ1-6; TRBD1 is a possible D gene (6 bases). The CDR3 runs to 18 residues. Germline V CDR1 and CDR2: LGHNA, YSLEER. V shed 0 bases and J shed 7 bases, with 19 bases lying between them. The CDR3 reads CASSQDGGRVSFNSPLHF. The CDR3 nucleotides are TGCGCCAGCAGCCAAGATGGGGGCAGGGTCTCTTTCAATTCACCCCTCCACTTT.

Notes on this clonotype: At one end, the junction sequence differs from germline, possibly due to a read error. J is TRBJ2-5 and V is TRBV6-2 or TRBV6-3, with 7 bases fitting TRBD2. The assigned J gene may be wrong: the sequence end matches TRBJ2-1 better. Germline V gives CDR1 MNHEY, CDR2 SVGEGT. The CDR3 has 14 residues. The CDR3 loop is CARSYGLVQETQFF. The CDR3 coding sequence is TGTGCCAGGAGTTATGGACTAGTCCAAGAGACCCAGTTCTTC.

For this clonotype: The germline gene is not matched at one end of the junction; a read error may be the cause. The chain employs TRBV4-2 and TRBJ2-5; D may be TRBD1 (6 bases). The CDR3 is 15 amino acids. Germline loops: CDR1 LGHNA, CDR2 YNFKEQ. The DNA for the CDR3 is TGTGCCAGCAGCCAAGCAGAGGGGGTATCGGAGATCCAGTACTTC. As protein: CASSQAEGVSEIQYF.

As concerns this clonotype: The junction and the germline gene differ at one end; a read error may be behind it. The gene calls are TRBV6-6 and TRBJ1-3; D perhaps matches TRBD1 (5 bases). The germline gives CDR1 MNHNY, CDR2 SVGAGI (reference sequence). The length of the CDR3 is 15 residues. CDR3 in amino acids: CAISLGGGSGNTIYF. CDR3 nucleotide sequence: TGTGCCATCAGTCTCGGGGGGGGCTCTGGAAACACCATATATTTT.

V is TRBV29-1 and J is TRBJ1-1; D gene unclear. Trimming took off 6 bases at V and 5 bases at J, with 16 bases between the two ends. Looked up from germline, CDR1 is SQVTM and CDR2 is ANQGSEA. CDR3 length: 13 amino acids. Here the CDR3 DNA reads TGCAGCGTCTCTAATCGGTGGGGAACTGAAGCTTTCTTT. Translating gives CSVSNRWGTEAFF.

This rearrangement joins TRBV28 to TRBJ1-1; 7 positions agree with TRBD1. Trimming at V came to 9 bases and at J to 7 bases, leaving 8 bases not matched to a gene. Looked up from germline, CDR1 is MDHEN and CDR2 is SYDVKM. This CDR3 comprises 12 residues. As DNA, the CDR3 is TGTGCCAGGATGATCACAGGGGATGAAGCTTTCTTT. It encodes CARMITGDEAFF.

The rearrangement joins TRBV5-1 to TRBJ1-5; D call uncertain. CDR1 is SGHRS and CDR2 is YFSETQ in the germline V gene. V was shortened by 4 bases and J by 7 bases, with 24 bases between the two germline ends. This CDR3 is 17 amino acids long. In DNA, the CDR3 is TGCGCCAGCAGCATGGCCTGCGCCCAGCGGGGTCAACAGCCCCAGCATTTT. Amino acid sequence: CASSMACAQRGQQPQHF.

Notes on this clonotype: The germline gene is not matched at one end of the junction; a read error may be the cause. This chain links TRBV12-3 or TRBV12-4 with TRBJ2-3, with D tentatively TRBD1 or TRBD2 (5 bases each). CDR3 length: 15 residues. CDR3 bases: TGTGCCAGCAGTTTGAGAGGGACGGTACGAGAGACGCAGTATTTC. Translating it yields CASSLRGTVRETQYF.

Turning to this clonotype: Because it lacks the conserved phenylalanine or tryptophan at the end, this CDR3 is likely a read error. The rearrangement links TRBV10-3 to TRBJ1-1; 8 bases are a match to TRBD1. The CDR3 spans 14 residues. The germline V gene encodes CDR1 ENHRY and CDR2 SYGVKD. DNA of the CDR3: TGTGCCATCAGCGGACAGGGTCTGAACGCTGAAGCTTTCATT. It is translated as CAISGQGLNAEAFI.

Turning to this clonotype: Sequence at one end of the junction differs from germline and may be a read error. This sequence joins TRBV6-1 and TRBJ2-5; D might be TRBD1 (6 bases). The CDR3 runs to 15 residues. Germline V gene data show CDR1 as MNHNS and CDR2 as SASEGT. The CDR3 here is CASSDQAGEQGTQYF. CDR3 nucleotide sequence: TGTGCCAGCAGTGATCAAGCAGGGGAGCAAGGGACCCAGTACTTC.

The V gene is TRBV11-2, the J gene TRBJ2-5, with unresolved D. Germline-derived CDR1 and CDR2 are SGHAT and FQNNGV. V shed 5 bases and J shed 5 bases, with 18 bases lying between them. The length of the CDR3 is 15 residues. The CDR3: CASSPVGLVTETQYF. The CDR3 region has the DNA TGTGCCAGCAGCCCCGTCGGTCTAGTCACTGAGACCCAGTACTTC.

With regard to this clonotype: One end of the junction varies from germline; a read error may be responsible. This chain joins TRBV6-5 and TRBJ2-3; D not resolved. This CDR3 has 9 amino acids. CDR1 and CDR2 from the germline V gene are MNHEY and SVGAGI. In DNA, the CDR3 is TGTGTCAACGGGCTCCCCCCGGATTTT. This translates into CVNGLPPDF.